This T cell receptor (beta chain) came from a study of T-cell reconstitution after alpha-beta-depleted transplantation in children. Preparation of the TCRbeta library was carried out with unique molecular identifiers. A single record per CDR3 protein comes from TCRdb applying MiXCR to the PCR reads. The sample holds about 600,000 distinct CDR3 sequences; over 9.5% are singletons and the top ten take 3.5% to 5%. The CDR3 loop spans 13 amino acids. Germline V gene data show CDR1 as DFQATT and CDR2 as SNEGSKA (reference sequence). Trimming cost V 6 bases and J 7 bases, with 16 bases left between them. This clonotype was observed a few times.

The sequenced sample was PBMCs from the stem cell graft donor, obtained from the stem cell graft. The V gene is TRBV20-1, the J gene TRBJ2-1; the D gene is possibly TRBD1 (7 bases). The sequence was collected from a human donor who donated a stem cell graft to a child with acute myeloid leukemia. Written as DNA, the CDR3 is TGCAGTGCGATCAAGGGGGCGGGAAATGAGCAGTTCTTC. Translation: CSAIKGAGNEQFF.